This TCR beta chain comes out of a study of T cell repertoires and Cas9 in healthy adults. Study context: CD4 and CD8 compartments: SpCas9-reactive T cells profiled for potency, cytotoxicity, lineage. Study-wide points: SpCas9-reactive regulatory T cells reportedly mitigated SpCas9-reactive effector T cells in vitro. A high frequency of SpCas9-reactive regulatory T cells appeared within the response.

Clones were read by immunoSEQ multiplex PCR, and TCRdb kept only the in-frame ones, dropping some. Counted here are over a thousand clones, just over 75% occurring once; the ten biggest clones make up 7.5% to 9.5%. The CDR3 has 11 residues. Germline V CDR1 and CDR2: SEHNR, FQNEAQ (reference sequence). This clone has just a few counts. The junction shows a germline mismatch at one end, possibly a read error. The sample consisted of SpCas9-reactive Tregs (CD4+, CD25+, CD127-, CD137+, CD154-) from PBMCs; culture status not recorded. The TCR originated in a human donor in good health. The rearrangement joins TRBV7-9 to TRBJ2-1; no reliable D call. The CDR3 loop reads CASSSWVRSVF. DNA of the CDR3: TGTGCCAGCAGCTCCTGGGTCAGGTCGGTCTTC.